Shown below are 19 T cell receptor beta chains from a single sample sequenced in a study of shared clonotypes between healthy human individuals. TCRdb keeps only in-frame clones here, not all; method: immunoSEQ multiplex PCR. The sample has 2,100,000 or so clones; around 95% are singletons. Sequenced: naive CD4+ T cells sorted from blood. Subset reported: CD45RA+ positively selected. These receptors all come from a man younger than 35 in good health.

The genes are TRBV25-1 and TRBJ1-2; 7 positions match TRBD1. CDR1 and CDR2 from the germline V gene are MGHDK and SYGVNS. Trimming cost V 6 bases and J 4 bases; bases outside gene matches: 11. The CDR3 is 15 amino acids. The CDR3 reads CASRGIGRGVYGYTF. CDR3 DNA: TGTGCCAGCAGAGGGATTGGCAGGGGGGTCTATGGCTACACCTTC.

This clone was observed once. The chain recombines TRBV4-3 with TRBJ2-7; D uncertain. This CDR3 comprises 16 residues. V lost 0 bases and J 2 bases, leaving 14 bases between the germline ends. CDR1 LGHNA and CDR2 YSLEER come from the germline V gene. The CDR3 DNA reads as TGCGCCAGCAGCCAAGAGGTACAGAAACTGACCTACGAGCAGTACTTC. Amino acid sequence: CASSQEVQKLTYEQYF.

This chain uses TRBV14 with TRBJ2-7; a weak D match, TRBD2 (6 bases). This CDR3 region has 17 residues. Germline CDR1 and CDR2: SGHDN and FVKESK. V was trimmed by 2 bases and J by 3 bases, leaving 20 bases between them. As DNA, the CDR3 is TGTGCCAGCAGCCAACCTGAGTTATGGAGGGATAGCTACGAGCAGTACTTC. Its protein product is CASSQPELWRDSYEQYF. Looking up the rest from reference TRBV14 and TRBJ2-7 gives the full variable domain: EAGVTQFPSHSVIEKGQTVTLRCDPISGHDNLYWYRRVMGKEIKFLLHFVKESKQDESGMPNNRFLAERTGGTYSTLKVQPAELEDSGVYFCASSQPELWRDSYEQYFGPGTRLTVT.

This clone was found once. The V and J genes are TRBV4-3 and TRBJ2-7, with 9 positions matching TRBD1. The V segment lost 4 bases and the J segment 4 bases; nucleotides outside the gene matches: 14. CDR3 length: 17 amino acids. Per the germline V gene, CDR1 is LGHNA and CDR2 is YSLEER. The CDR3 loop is CASSLLPTGGSGYEQYF. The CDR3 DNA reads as TGCGCCAGCAGCCTATTACCGACAGGGGGATCGGGATACGAGCAGTACTTC.

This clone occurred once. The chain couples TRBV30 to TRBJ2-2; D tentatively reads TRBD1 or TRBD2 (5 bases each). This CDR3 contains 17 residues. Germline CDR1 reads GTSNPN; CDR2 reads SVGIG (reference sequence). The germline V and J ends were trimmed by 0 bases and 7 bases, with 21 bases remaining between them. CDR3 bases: TGTGCCTGGAGTGTACGGCGAGCAAGGATGAGGGGCGGGGAGCTGTTTTTT. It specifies CAWSVRRARMRGGELFF.

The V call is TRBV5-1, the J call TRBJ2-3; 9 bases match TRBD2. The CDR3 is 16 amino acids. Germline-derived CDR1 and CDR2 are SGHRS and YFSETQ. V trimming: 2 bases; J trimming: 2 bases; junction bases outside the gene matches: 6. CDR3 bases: TGCGCCAGCAGCTTCCGGCTAGCGGGGACCACAGATACGCAGTATTTT. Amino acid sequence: CASSFRLAGTTDTQYF. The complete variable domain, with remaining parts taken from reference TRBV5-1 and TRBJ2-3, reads KAGVTQTPRYLIKTRGQQVTLSCSPISGHRSVSWYQQTPGQGLQFLFEYFSETQRNKGNFPGRFSGRQFSNSRSEMNVSTLELGDSALYLCASSFRLAGTTDTQYFGPGTRLTVL.

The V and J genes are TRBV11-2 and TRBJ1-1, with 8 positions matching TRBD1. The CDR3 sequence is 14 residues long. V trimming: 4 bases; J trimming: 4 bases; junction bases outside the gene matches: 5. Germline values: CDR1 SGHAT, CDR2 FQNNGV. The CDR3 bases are TGTGCCAGCAGCTATCTCGACAGGGGCACTGAAGCTTTCTTT. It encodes CASSYLDRGTEAFF.

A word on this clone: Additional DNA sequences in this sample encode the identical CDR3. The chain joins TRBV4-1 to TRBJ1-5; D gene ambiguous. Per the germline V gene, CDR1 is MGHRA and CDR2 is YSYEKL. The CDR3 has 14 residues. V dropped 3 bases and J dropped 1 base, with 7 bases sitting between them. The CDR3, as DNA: TGCGCCAGCAGCCAGCCGCCCAGCAATCAGCCCCAGCATTTT. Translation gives CASSQPPSNQPQHF.

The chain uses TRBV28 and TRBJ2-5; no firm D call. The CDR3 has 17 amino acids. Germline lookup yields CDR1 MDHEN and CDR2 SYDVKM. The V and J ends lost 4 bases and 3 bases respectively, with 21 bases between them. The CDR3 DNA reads TGTGCCAGCAGTTGGGTCCACCTGGACGCCTCGAAAGAGACCCAGTACTTC. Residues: CASSWVHLDASKETQYF.

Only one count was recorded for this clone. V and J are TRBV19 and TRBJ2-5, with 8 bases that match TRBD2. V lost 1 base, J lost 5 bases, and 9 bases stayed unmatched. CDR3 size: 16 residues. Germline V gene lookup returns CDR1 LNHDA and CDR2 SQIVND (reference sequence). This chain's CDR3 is CASSIVTSGGAETQYF. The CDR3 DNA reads TGTGCCAGTAGTATAGTCACTAGCGGAGGGGCGGAGACCCAGTACTTC.

This CDR3 is CAWSVVPGTEAFF. The DNA of the CDR3 is TGTGCCTGGAGTGTCGTCCCTGGCACTGAAGCTTTCTTT. V and J are TRBV30 and TRBJ1-1, with no clear D. The V and J ends lost 0 bases and 4 bases respectively, with 9 bases between them. Germline lookup yields CDR1 GTSNPN and CDR2 SVGIG (reference sequence). The length of the CDR3 is 13 residues.

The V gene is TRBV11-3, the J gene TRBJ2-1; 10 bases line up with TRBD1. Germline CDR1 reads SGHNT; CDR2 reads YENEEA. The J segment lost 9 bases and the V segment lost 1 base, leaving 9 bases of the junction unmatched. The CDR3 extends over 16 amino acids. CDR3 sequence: CASSLGLDRGDGEQFF. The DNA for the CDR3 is TGTGCCAGCAGCTTAGGCCTGGACAGGGGGGATGGTGAGCAGTTCTTC. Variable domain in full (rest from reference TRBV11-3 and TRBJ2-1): EAGVVQSPRYKIIEKKQPVAFWCNPISGHNTLYWYLQNLGQGPELLIRYENEEAVDDSQLPKDRFSAERLKGVDSTLKIQPAELGDSAVYLCASSLGLDRGDGEQFFGPGTRLTVL.

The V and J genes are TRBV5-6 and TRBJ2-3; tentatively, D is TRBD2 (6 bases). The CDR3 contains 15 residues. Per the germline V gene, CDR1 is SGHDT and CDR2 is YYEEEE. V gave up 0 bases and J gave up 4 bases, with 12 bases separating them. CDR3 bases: TGTGCCAGCAGCTTGGCAGGGACTCAGGCAGATACGCAGTATTTT. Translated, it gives CASSLAGTQADTQYF.

CDR3 protein: CASSLDPILYNSPLHF. The CDR3 nucleotides are TGTGCCAGCAGCTTGGATCCCATTCTCTATAATTCACCCCTCCACTTT. The V and J genes are TRBV5-4 and TRBJ1-6, with D uncertain. Per the germline V gene, CDR1 is SGHNT and CDR2 is YYREEE (reference sequence). Trimming shortened V by 0 bases and J by 3 bases, and 10 bases separated the two germline ends. This CDR3 is built from 16 residues. The complete variable domain, with remaining parts taken from reference TRBV5-4 and TRBJ1-6, reads ETGVTQSPTHLIKTRGQQVTLRCSSQSGHNTVSWYQQALGQGPQFIFQYYREEENGRGNFPPRFSGLQFPNYSSELNVNALELDDSALYLCASSLDPILYNSPLHFGNGTRLTVT.

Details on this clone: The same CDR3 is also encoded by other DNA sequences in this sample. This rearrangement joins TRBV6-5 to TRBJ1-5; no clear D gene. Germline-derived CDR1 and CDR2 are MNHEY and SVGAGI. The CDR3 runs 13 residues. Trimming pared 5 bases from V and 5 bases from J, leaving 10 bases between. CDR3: CASSRREDQPQHF. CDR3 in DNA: TGTGCCAGCAGTAGAAGGGAGGATCAGCCCCAGCATTTT.

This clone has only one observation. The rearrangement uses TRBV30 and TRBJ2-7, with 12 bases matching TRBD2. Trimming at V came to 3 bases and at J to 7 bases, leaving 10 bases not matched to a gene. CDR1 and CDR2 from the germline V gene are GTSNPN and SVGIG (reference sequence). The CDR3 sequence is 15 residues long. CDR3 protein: CAWRSLAGGLGEQYF. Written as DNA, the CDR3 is TGTGCCTGGAGGTCCCTAGCGGGGGGGCTCGGGGAGCAGTACTTC.

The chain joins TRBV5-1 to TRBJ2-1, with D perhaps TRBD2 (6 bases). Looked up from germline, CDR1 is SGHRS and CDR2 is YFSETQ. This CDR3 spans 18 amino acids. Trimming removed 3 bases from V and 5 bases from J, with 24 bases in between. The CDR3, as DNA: TGCGCCAGCAGCTCGGCTGGCGGGGCAGCCCTTAGCGACAATGAGCAGTTCTTC. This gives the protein CASSSAGGAALSDNEQFF.

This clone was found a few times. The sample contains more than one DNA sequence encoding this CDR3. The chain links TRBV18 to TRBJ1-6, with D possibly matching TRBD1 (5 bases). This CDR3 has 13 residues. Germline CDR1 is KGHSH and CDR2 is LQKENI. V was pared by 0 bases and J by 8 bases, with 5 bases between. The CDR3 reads CASSPPGDSPLHF. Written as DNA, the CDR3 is TGTGCCAGCTCACCACCAGGGGATTCACCCCTCCACTTT.

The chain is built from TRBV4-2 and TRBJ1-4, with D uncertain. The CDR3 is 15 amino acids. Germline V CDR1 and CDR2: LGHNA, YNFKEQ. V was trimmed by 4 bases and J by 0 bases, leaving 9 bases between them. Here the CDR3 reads CASSPSTATNEKLFF. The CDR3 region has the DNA TGTGCCAGCAGCCCCTCTACTGCAACTAATGAAAAACTGTTTTTT.